This T cell receptor beta chain was recovered during a study of cytomegalovirus exposure and HLA in healthy donors. Study-level results: Rarity held for most TCR sequences, but there were some public TCRs that occurred in many donors. Cytomegalovirus status was reportedly diagnosed by the classifier with high specificity and sensitivity.

This CDR3 is built from 16 residues. Trimming pared 1 base from V and 2 bases from J, leaving 17 bases between. Germline lookup yields CDR1 GTSNPN and CDR2 SVGIG (reference sequence). Comments on this clone: Its antigen is still unknown.

Clones were read by immunoSEQ multiplex PCR, and TCRdb kept only the in-frame ones, dropping some. Among 190,000 or so clones listed, 84% were seen once. The receptor comes from a woman aged 30 to 39 in good health and CMV-seropositive. The sample consisted of PBMCs. V gene TRBV30 combines with J gene TRBJ1-2; weak D call: TRBD1 (6 bases). DNA of the CDR3: TGTGCCTGGAGTGCGGAGGGAGGGGGAGTGAACTATGGCTACACCTTC. It specifies CAWSAEGGGVNYGYTF.